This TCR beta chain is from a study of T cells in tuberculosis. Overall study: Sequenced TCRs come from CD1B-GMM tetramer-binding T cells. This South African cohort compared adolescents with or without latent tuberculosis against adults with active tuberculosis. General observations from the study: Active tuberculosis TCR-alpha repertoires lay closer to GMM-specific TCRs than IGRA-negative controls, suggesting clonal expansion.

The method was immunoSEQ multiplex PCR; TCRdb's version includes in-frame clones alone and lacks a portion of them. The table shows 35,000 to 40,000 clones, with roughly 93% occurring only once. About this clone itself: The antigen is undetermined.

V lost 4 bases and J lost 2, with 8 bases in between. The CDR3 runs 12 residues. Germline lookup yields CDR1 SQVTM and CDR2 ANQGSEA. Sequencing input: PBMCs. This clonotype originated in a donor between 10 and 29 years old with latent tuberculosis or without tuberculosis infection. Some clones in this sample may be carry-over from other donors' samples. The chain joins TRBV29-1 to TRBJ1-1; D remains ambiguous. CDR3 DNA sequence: TGCAGCGTTGTCCGGGGAAACACTGAAGCTTTCTTT. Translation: CSVVRGNTEAFF.